A selection of T cell receptor beta chains follows, all from one sample in a study of Graves' ophthalmopathy and Graves' hyperthyroidism. TCRdb recomputed calls from the multiplex PCR reads with MiXCR, one row per CDR3 protein. Of hundreds of thousands of distinct CDR3 sequences in the sample, roughly 40% were seen once. Sequencing was performed on peripheral blood. The source of these receptors is an adult man with Graves' ophthalmopathy. Both conserved end residues are part of each CDR3. The D gene is left open where the match is weak. Size is stated for part of the rows, as once, few or many counts, or as a class when the clone is expanded.

size: -; J: TRBJ1-2; D: TRBD1; V: TRBV29-1; CDR3: CSVTGQGGYGYTF; DNA: TGCAGCGTTACTGGACAGGGCGGTTATGGCTACACCTTC
size: -; J: TRBJ2-5; D: -; V: TRBV20-1; CDR3: CSARGDSSGETQYF; DNA: TGCAGTGCTAGAGGCGACTCAAGCGGGGAGACCCAGTACTTC
size: once; J: TRBJ2-5; D: -; V: TRBV9; CDR3: CASSLGFGRAQDF; DNA: TGTGCCAGCAGCTTGGGCTTCGGCAGGGCTCAAGACTTC
size: many; J: TRBJ2-5; D: -; V: TRBV11-1; CDR3: CASSLQGLRETQYF; DNA: TGTGCCAGCAGCTTACAGGGCCTCCGAGAGACCCAGTACTTC
size: -; J: TRBJ2-5; D: -; V: TRBV2; CDR3: CASMFLGSLREETQYF; DNA: TGTGCCAGCATGTTCCTCGGATCGTTACGGGAAGAGACCCAGTACTTC
size: few; J: TRBJ2-7; D: -; V: TRBV11-1; CDR3: CASSQFPTGTYEQYF; DNA: TGTGCCAGCAGTCAGTTCCCGACCGGGACGTACGAGCAGTACTTC
size: many; J: TRBJ2-7; D: -; V: TRBV7-9; CDR3: CASSFIYEQYF; DNA: TGTGCCAGCAGCTTCATCTACGAGCAGTACTTC
size: many; J: TRBJ1-5; D: -; V: TRBV10-3; CDR3: CAISEGGPQLAQPQHF; DNA: TGTGCCATCAGTGAGGGCGGCCCACAGCTTGCCCAGCCCCAGCATTTT
size: -; J: TRBJ2-7; D: TRBD2; V: TRBV2; CDR3: CASSWAGAYEQYF; DNA: TGTGCCAGCAGTTGGGCGGGGGCCTACGAGCAGTACTTC
size: many; J: TRBJ2-6; D: -; V: TRBV7-9; CDR3: CASSLMGERADSGANVLTF; DNA: TGTGCCAGCAGCTTAATGGGGGAAAGAGCCGACTCTGGGGCCAACGTCCTGACTTTC
size: -; J: TRBJ1-2; D: -; V: TRBV25-1; CDR3: CAWSYSAYRGGYTF; DNA: TGTGCCTGGAGTTATTCTGCTTACCGAGGTGGCTACACCTTC
size: -; J: TRBJ1-1; D: TRBD1; V: TRBV7-8; CDR3: CASILEDRVNTEAFF; DNA: TGTGCCAGCATCTTGGAGGACAGGGTGAACACTGAAGCTTTCTTT
size: -; J: TRBJ2-7; D: -; V: TRBV2; CDR3: CASSYRDDEQYF; DNA: TGTGCCAGCAGTTACAGGGATGACGAGCAGTACTTC
size: -; J: TRBJ1-5; D: TRBD1; V: TRBV5-6; CDR3: CASSTGVANQPQHF; DNA: TGTGCCAGCAGCACAGGGGTTGCCAATCAGCCCCAGCATTTT
size: few; J: TRBJ2-7; D: -; V: TRBV7-9; CDR3: CASSAYTGPNEQYF; DNA: TGTGCCAGCAGCGCGTACACAGGGCCGAACGAGCAGTACTTC
size: -; J: TRBJ1-1; D: TRBD1; V: TRBV10-3; CDR3: CASSFTGGASEAFF; DNA: TGTGCCAGCAGTTTTACAGGGGGCGCGTCTGAAGCTTTCTTT
size: few; J: TRBJ2-2; D: TRBD1; V: TRBV5-1; CDR3: CASSSSRDRRTGELFF; DNA: TGCGCCAGCAGCTCGAGCCGGGACAGGAGGACCGGGGAGCTGTTTTTT
size: -; J: TRBJ2-5; D: -; V: TRBV28; CDR3: CASSFRPDGRETQYF; DNA: TGTGCCAGCAGTTTTAGGCCGGACGGACGAGAGACCCAGTACTTC
size: few; J: TRBJ1-3; D: -; V: TRBV7-9; CDR3: CASSLARAGSTIYF; DNA: TGTGCCAGCAGCTTAGCCAGGGCCGGGAGCACCATATATTTT
size: -; J: TRBJ1-6; D: -; V: TRBV19; CDR3: CAWSVAGARSPLHF; DNA: TGTGCCTGGAGTGTGGCAGGGGCTCGTTCACCCCTCCACTTT
size: many; J: TRBJ2-6; D: -; V: TRBV12-3/TRBV12-4; CDR3: CASSRSSGANVLTF; DNA: TGTGCCAGCAGCCGCAGCTCTGGGGCCAACGTCCTGACTTTC
size: -; J: TRBJ2-7; D: TRBD2; V: TRBV10-3; CDR3: CASSYSLGTSGNEQYF; DNA: TGTGCCAGCAGTTACTCCCTCGGGACTAGCGGGAACGAGCAGTACTTC
size: -; J: TRBJ1-5; D: -; V: TRBV5-1; CDR3: CASSPGGTEPQHF; DNA: TGCGCCAGCAGCCCGGGGGGCACGGAGCCCCAGCATTTT
size: many; J: TRBJ1-2; D: -; V: TRBV7-9; CDR3: CASSLAGQDYGYTF; DNA: TGTGCCAGCAGCTTAGCGGGGCAGGACTATGGCTACACCTTC
size: -; J: TRBJ2-2; D: -; V: TRBV25-1; CDR3: CASSSATGGLNTGELFF; DNA: TGTGCCAGCAGCTCCGCCACCGGGGGGCTGAACACCGGGGAGCTGTTTTTT
size: -; J: TRBJ1-1; D: -; V: TRBV25-1; CDR3: CASSLWPGSNTEAFF; DNA: TGTGCCAGCAGTTTATGGCCAGGGAGCAACACTGAAGCTTTCTTT
size: -; J: TRBJ2-5; D: -; V: TRBV20-1; CDR3: CSAPTGTTKETQYF; DNA: TGCAGTGCGCCGACCGGGACAACGAAAGAGACCCAGTACTTC
size: many; J: TRBJ1-2; D: -; V: TRBV2; CDR3: CASSVGGGANYGYTF; DNA: TGTGCCAGCAGCGTCGGGGGGGGCGCTAACTATGGCTACACCTTC
size: many; J: TRBJ1-1; D: -; V: TRBV29-1; CDR3: CSVGIPGTEAFF; DNA: TGCAGCGTTGGGATCCCGGGCACTGAAGCTTTCTTT
size: -; J: TRBJ1-1; D: TRBD1; V: TRBV5-5; CDR3: CASSLVSAGQGNEAFF; DNA: TGTGCCAGCAGCTTGGTGTCGGCGGGACAGGGAAATGAAGCTTTCTTT
size: few; J: TRBJ1-5; D: -; V: TRBV19; CDR3: CAARGDSNQPQHF; DNA: TGTGCCGCCCGCGGGGATAGCAATCAGCCCCAGCATTTT
size: once; J: TRBJ2-3; D: TRBD2; V: TRBV20-1; CDR3: CSARAPAGGEDTQYF; DNA: TGCAGTGCTAGAGCCCCAGCGGGAGGGGAAGATACGCAGTATTTT
size: -; J: TRBJ2-7; D: -; V: TRBV12-3/TRBV12-4; CDR3: CASSYLHTNEQYF; DNA: TGTGCCAGCAGTTACCTCCACACCAACGAGCAGTACTTC
size: many; J: TRBJ1-4; D: -; V: TRBV7-9; CDR3: CASSLGGGVEKLFF; DNA: TGTGCCAGCAGCTTAGGAGGGGGAGTTGAAAAACTGTTTTTT
size: many; J: TRBJ2-5; D: -; V: TRBV7-9; CDR3: CASSLAVEWGETQYF; DNA: TGTGCCAGCAGCTTAGCGGTGGAGTGGGGAGAGACCCAGTACTTC
size: few; J: TRBJ2-7; D: -; V: TRBV7-2; CDR3: CASSPRSQSYEQYF; DNA: TGTGCCAGCAGCCCCCGTTCGCAGAGCTACGAGCAGTACTTC
size: -; J: TRBJ2-5; D: TRBD2; V: TRBV15; CDR3: CATSRGGGLPETQYF; DNA: TGTGCCACCAGCAGAGGCGGGGGGCTGCCGGAGACCCAGTACTTC
size: -; J: TRBJ2-7; D: -; V: TRBV7-8; CDR3: CASSFGTAGEQYF; DNA: TGTGCCAGCAGCTTCGGGACAGCGGGCGAGCAGTACTTC
size: -; J: TRBJ1-4; D: -; V: TRBV15; CDR3: CATSPRTAKVF; DNA: TGTGCCACCAGCCCCCGGACAGCTAAAGTTTTT
size: once; J: TRBJ1-2; D: TRBD1; V: TRBV15; CDR3: CATSRRGQGFRYTF; DNA: TGTGCCACCAGCAGAAGGGGACAGGGGTTTCGCTACACCTTC
size: -; J: TRBJ1-6; D: TRBD1; V: TRBV7-3; CDR3: CASSLTGQGARSYNSPLHF; DNA: TGTGCCAGCAGCTTAACCGGACAGGGGGCTCGGTCCTATAATTCACCCCTCCACTTT
size: many; J: TRBJ1-2; D: -; V: TRBV10-3; CDR3: CAINPGARDGYTF; DNA: TGTGCCATCAACCCGGGGGCAAGAGATGGCTACACCTTC